One sample yielded the 12 T cell receptor beta chains listed below, sequenced in a study of cytomegalovirus exposure and HLA in healthy donors. With 60 Vbeta and 13 Jbeta primers, the PCR was carried out. Sequencing used immunoSEQ multiplex PCR; TCRdb keeps in-frame clones, though not all of them. The table includes 100,000 to 150,000 clones, 75% to 85% detected once. Sequenced: PBMCs. All receptors derive from a man in his forties or fifties in good health and CMV-seronegative.

The chain combines TRBV13 with TRBJ2-3; 7 nucleotides agree with TRBD2. This CDR3 is 15 amino acids long. In germline, CDR1 is PRHDT, CDR2 FYEKMQ (reference sequence). Trimming removed 5 bases from V and 6 bases from J; junction bases left unmatched: 11. The CDR3 region is CASSPGVDGGDTQYF. CDR3 bases: TGTGCCAGCAGCCCTGGGGTGGACGGGGGGGATACGCAGTATTTT.

The chain couples TRBV19 to TRBJ1-5, with a weak D call TRBD1 (5 bases). CDR1 is LNHDA, CDR2 SQIVND, per germline (reference sequence). V lost 4 bases and J lost 3, with 19 bases in between. CDR3 size: 17 residues. CDR3 sequence: CASSTLGGGRDNQPQHF. The CDR3 DNA reads TGTGCCAGTAGTACCCTCGGGGGGGGAAGGGACAATCAGCCCCAGCATTTT.

This clone was recorded a few times. V is TRBV10-3 and J is TRBJ1-4, with 8 nucleotides matching TRBD1. Germline trimming cut 10 bases from V and 6 bases from J; bases unmatched to any gene: 7. This CDR3 region has 13 residues. Germline CDR1 reads ENHRY; CDR2 reads SYGVKD. In DNA, the CDR3 is TGTGCCACAACCGGACAGGGAGATGAAAAACTGTTTTTT. It specifies CATTGQGDEKLFF.

This rearrangement joins TRBV29-1 to TRBJ1-4, with 8 bases fitting TRBD1. CDR3 size: 12 residues. The V segment lost 7 bases and the J segment 6 bases; nucleotides outside the gene matches: 4. The germline CDR1 and CDR2 sequences are SQVTM and ANQGSEA. DNA for the CDR3: TGCAGCGCTCTGACAGGGGATGAAAAACTGTTTTTT. It encodes CSALTGDEKLFF.

V and J are TRBV5-1 and TRBJ2-7, with 12 bases identical to TRBD2. After removal of 4 bases from V and 4 bases from J, the junction contained 9 bases not matched to a gene. The CDR3 spans 16 residues. Germline loops: CDR1 SGHRS, CDR2 YFSETQ. CDR3 DNA sequence: TGCGCCAGCAGCCCCTCGACTAGCGGGGGAAAGTACGAGCAGTACTTC. Translated: CASSPSTSGGKYEQYF.

CDR3 loop: CASSSNPEYNSPLHF. For the CDR3, the DNA is TGTGCCAGCAGTTCCAATCCTGAGTATAATTCACCCCTCCACTTT. The rearrangement links TRBV27 to TRBJ1-6; no clear D gene. From germline, CDR1 is MNHEY and CDR2 SMNVEV (reference sequence). V lost 4 bases and J 4 bases, leaving 11 bases between the germline ends. The CDR3 loop spans 15 amino acids.

The CDR3 nucleotides read TGCAGCGTTTTACTTGCCGGGGAGACCCAGTACTTC. Encoded protein: CSVLLAGETQYF. This sequence joins TRBV29-1 and TRBJ2-5, with D unresolved. The germline V gene encodes CDR1 SQVTM and CDR2 ANQGSEA. V gave up 5 bases and J gave up 5 bases, with 12 bases separating them. CDR3 length: 12 amino acids.

For this clone: The same CDR3 arises from other DNA sequences in this sample as well. This chain's CDR3 is CASSSGQGNQPQHF. In nucleotides, the CDR3 is TGCGCCAGCAGCTCCGGACAGGGTAATCAGCCCCAGCATTTT. V usage is TRBV5-1 and J usage is TRBJ1-5; 8 bases agree with TRBD1. The CDR3 has 14 amino acids. The V gene end was trimmed by 3 bases and the J gene end by 4 bases; junction bases not matched to a gene: 3. Looked up from germline, CDR1 is SGHRS and CDR2 is YFSETQ. Complete variable domain (other parts from reference TRBV5-1 and TRBJ1-5): KAGVTQTPRYLIKTRGQQVTLSCSPISGHRSVSWYQQTPGQGLQFLFEYFSETQRNKGNFPGRFSGRQFSNSRSEMNVSTLELGDSALYLCASSSGQGNQPQHFGDGTRLSIL.

The chain uses TRBV7-9 and TRBJ2-5; D uncertain. V lost 3 bases, J lost 4 bases, and 3 bases lay in between. The CDR3 length is 11 residues. Per the germline V gene, CDR1 is SEHNR and CDR2 is FQNEAQ (reference sequence). CDR3 in DNA: TGTGCCAGCAGCTTTCGAGAGACCCAGTACTTC. This gives the protein CASSFRETQYF.

This rearrangement joins TRBV5-8 to TRBJ2-2, with D perhaps TRBD1 (6 bases). This CDR3 is 16 amino acids long. The V end lost 5 bases, the J end lost 5 bases, and 19 bases lay between the germline ends. Germline lookup yields CDR1 SGHTS and CDR2 YDEGEE. The CDR3 bases are TGTGCCAGCAGGGATAGGGGGACCGTTAGAACCGGGGAGCTGTTTTTT. It yields the protein CASRDRGTVRTGELFF. Using reference TRBV5-8 and TRBJ2-2 for the parts outside the CDR3, the full variable domain is EAGVTQSPTHLIKTRGQQATLRCSPISGHTSVYWYQQALGLGLQFLLWYDEGEERNRGNFPPRFSGRQFPNYSSELNVNALELEDSALYLCASRDRGTVRTGELFFGEGSRLTVL.

The chain employs TRBV11-2 and TRBJ1-6; 11 bases are shared with TRBD1. The trim removed 4 bases at V and 2 bases at J, leaving 1 base unmatched. Germline assignment: CDR1 SGHAT and CDR2 FQNNGV. The CDR3 sequence is 16 residues long. The CDR3 here is CASSSDRGPYNSPLHF. The CDR3 nucleotides read TGTGCCAGCAGCTCGGACAGGGGGCCCTATAATTCACCCCTCCACTTT.

The CDR3, as DNA: TGTGCCAGCAGACCTGACAGGTATAATGAAAAACTGTTTTTT. Translated: CASRPDRYNEKLFF. The chain employs TRBV28 and TRBJ1-4; perhaps TRBD1 as D (6 bases). From germline, CDR1 is MDHEN and CDR2 SYDVKM. V gave up 6 bases and J gave up 4 bases, with 12 bases separating them. The CDR3 totals 14 residues.